The 27 T cell receptor beta chains listed next were all sequenced from one sample in a study of cytotoxic CD8 clonotypes in ibrutinib-treated CLL. This table comes from immunoSEQ multiplex PCR, and its TCRdb copy is limited to in-frame clones, with some not included. The sample has around 310,000 clones, around four fifths seen once. The material sequenced was PBMCs, taken before ibrutinib treatment. These receptors all come from a human donor with chronic lymphocytic leukemia.

The rearrangement joins TRBV4-1 to TRBJ2-4; D is ambiguous. Germline V gene data show CDR1 as MGHRA and CDR2 as YSYEKL. This CDR3 has 18 amino acids. With 5 bases removed from V and 0 bases from J, the gap between germline ends came to 20 bases. The CDR3 DNA reads TGCGCCAGCAGCTATAGATACCTGGGAATTCTAGCCAAAAACATTCAGTACTTC. Its protein product is CASSYRYLGILAKNIQYF.

The V and J genes are TRBV4-3 and TRBJ1-1; 7 nucleotides agree with TRBD1. The trim removed 3 bases at V and 2 bases at J, leaving 6 bases unmatched. CDR3 length equals 15 residues. Germline CDR1 reads LGHNA; CDR2 reads YSLEER. CDR3 in amino acids: CASSQTGMKNTEAFF. Here the CDR3 DNA reads TGCGCCAGCAGCCAGACAGGGATGAAAAACACTGAAGCTTTCTTT.

The chain couples TRBV7-2 to TRBJ1-1; 8 positions agree with TRBD1. From germline, CDR1 is SGHTA and CDR2 FQGNSA. V dropped 5 bases and J dropped 4; count of bases not matched to a gene: 6. There are 14 residues in the CDR3. The CDR3 nucleotides are TGTGCCAGCAGCAAGACAGGGGCGAGCACTGAAGCTTTCTTT. This sequence encodes CASSKTGASTEAFF. Full variable domain (rest looked up from reference TRBV7-2 and TRBJ1-1): GAGVSQSPSNKVTEKGKDVELRCDPISGHTALYWYRQSLGQGLEFLIYFQGNSAPDKSGLPSDRFSAERTGGSVSTLTIQRTQQEDSAVYLCASSKTGASTEAFFGQGTRLTVV.

CDR3 nucleotide sequence: TGTGCCAGCAGCGTAGGAGCCGGTACCTATGGCTACACCTTC. This gives the protein CASSVGAGTYGYTF. The chain has TRBV7-8 and TRBJ1-2; D unresolved. V lost 5 bases and J lost 4, with 14 bases in between. The length of the CDR3 is 14 residues. In germline, CDR1 is SGHVS, CDR2 FQNEAQ.

The chain is built from TRBV11-2 and TRBJ2-5, with D possibly TRBD2 on 6 matching bases. CDR1 and CDR2 (germline): SGHAT, FQNNGV. V lost 4 bases and J lost 2, with 14 bases in between. This CDR3 has 15 amino acids. CDR3 in DNA: TGTGCCAGCAGCTCCCGTTTAGCGGTACAAGAGACCCAGTACTTC. Translating it yields CASSSRLAVQETQYF.

CDR3 nucleotide sequence: TGTGCCAGCAGTGAAGCAGGAGGGGTTGATGAGCAGTTCTTC. Protein product: CASSEAGGVDEQFF. The chain employs TRBV2 and TRBJ2-1; D is perhaps TRBD2 (6 bases). V gave up 0 bases and J gave up 8 bases, with 11 bases separating them. CDR3 length equals 14 residues. CDR1 SNHLY and CDR2 FYNNEI come from the germline V gene.

This clone came up a few times. V gene TRBV5-1 combines with J gene TRBJ1-3, with unresolved D. Germline CDR1 is SGHRS and CDR2 is YFSETQ. V lost 5 bases and J 0 bases, leaving 12 bases between the germline ends. The CDR3 spans 15 residues. CDR3 residues: CASRIDGASGNTIYF. CDR3 nucleotide sequence: TGCGCCAGCAGGATAGACGGTGCCTCTGGAAACACCATATATTTT.

This clone was found once. The chain employs TRBV29-1 and TRBJ1-1; tentatively, D is TRBD1 (6 bases). V was trimmed by 7 bases and J by 3 bases, leaving 27 bases between them. This CDR3 has 17 amino acids. In germline, CDR1 is SQVTM, CDR2 ANQGSEA. DNA of the CDR3: TGCAGCGCCGGCAGGGGTGGGGGCCCAGGGACGTACACTGAAGCTTTCTTT. It yields the protein CSAGRGGGPGTYTEAFF.

On this clone itself: Different DNA sequences within this sample yield the same CDR3. V gene TRBV4-2 combines with J gene TRBJ1-1, with D unresolved. CDR3 length: 14 residues. CDR1 is LGHNA and CDR2 is YNFKEQ in the germline V gene. V was clipped by 3 bases and J by 4 bases, with 12 bases between them. The CDR3 spells CASSQEGSGTEAFF. The CDR3 DNA follows: TGTGCCAGCAGCCAGGAAGGCAGTGGCACTGAAGCTTTCTTT.

The rearrangement joins TRBV7-7 to TRBJ2-1; maybe TRBD1 (6 bases). The V end was cut by 3 bases, the J end by 8 bases, with 14 bases between. CDR1 and CDR2 (germline): SSHAT, FNYEAQ (reference sequence). CDR3 length equals 14 residues. Here the CDR3 DNA reads TGTGCCAGCAGCTTGACAGGTGGGGGCGATGAGCAGTTCTTC. Translating it yields CASSLTGGGDEQFF.

This rearrangement joins TRBV15 to TRBJ2-7; weak D call: TRBD1 (6 bases). The V gene's germline CDR1 is LNHNV and CDR2 YYDKDF (reference sequence). This CDR3 comprises 13 residues. With 2 bases removed from V and 4 bases from J, the gap between germline ends came to 9 bases. The CDR3 DNA sequence: TGTGCCACCAGCAGACCAGGACAGTACGAGCAGTACTTC. This encodes CATSRPGQYEQYF.

CDR3 sequence reads: CASSPTPGTGDPDTQYF. For the CDR3, the DNA is TGTGCCAGCAGTCCTACACCCGGGACAGGGGATCCAGATACGCAGTATTTT. The chain links TRBV2 to TRBJ2-3, with 10 bases aligning to TRBD1. J gave up 4 bases and V 5 bases, and 12 bases lay outside the gene matches. Germline CDR1 reads SNHLY; CDR2 reads FYNNEI. The CDR3 totals 17 residues.

This sequence joins TRBV7-9 and TRBJ2-1, with 7 bases fitting TRBD2. The CDR3 is made up of 16 amino acids. J lost 0 bases, V lost 8 bases, and 10 bases had no gene match. CDR1 is SEHNR and CDR2 is FQNEAQ in the germline V gene (reference sequence). CDR3 sequence reads: CASHGGGQSSYNEQFF. DNA for the CDR3: TGTGCCAGCCACGGGGGAGGGCAAAGCTCCTACAATGAGCAGTTCTTC.

The V gene is TRBV9, the J gene TRBJ1-2; TRBD1 agrees at 10 bases. CDR3 size: 14 residues. Germline CDR1 and CDR2: SGDLS and YYNGEE. The junction had 8 bases not matched to a gene; V was cut back by 4 bases and J by 8 bases. CDR3 protein: CASSPGQGSYGYTF. CDR3 sequence (DNA): TGTGCCAGCAGCCCGGGACAGGGGAGCTACGGCTACACCTTC.

This clone has only a few counts. This chain connects TRBV4-1 to TRBJ2-7, with 11 bases fitting TRBD2. V dropped 3 bases and J dropped 3; count of bases not matched to a gene: 7. Germline loops: CDR1 MGHRA, CDR2 YSYEKL. CDR3 size: 16 residues. This CDR3 reads CASSQTLAGEGYEQYF. The CDR3 DNA reads as TGCGCCAGCAGCCAGACACTAGCGGGAGAAGGCTACGAGCAGTACTTC.

This chain links TRBV7-9 with TRBJ2-3, with 10 bases aligning to TRBD2. This CDR3 has 17 residues. Trimming removed 5 bases from V and 2 bases from J; junction bases left unmatched: 10. Germline values: CDR1 SEHNR, CDR2 FQNEAQ (reference sequence). In DNA, the CDR3 is TGTGCCAGCAGCCCCCATGGGCTAGCGGGAGTCACAGATACGCAGTATTTT. It specifies CASSPHGLAGVTDTQYF.

The chain links TRBV5-5 to TRBJ1-5, with 11 bases lining up with TRBD1. Germline V gene data show CDR1 as SGHKS and CDR2 as YYEKEE (reference sequence). The CDR3 consists of 18 residues. Trimming removed 2 bases from V and 1 base from J; junction bases left unmatched: 8. CDR3: CASSFWTGGPGSNQPQHF. The CDR3 region has the DNA TGTGCCAGCAGCTTCTGGACAGGGGGCCCGGGAAGCAATCAGCCCCAGCATTTT.

This clone was detected a few times. The chain couples TRBV6-1 to TRBJ2-7; D not certain. Between the trimmed V and J ends, which lost 5 bases and 4 bases, there was a span of 6 bases. This CDR3 comprises 11 residues. Per the germline V gene, CDR1 is MNHNS and CDR2 is SASEGT. In DNA, the CDR3 is TGTGCCAGCAGTTTCCGTTACGAGCAGTACTTC. Its protein product is CASSFRYEQYF.

V and J are TRBV30 and TRBJ1-5; D is ambiguous. The CDR3 is 14 residues long. The V gene's germline CDR1 is GTSNPN and CDR2 SVGIG (reference sequence). V lost 4 bases and J 1 base, leaving 11 bases between the germline ends. The CDR3 sequence: CAWTLRGSNQPQHF. Here the CDR3 DNA reads TGTGCCTGGACCCTCCGAGGGAGCAATCAGCCCCAGCATTTT.

Details on this clone: The sample contains more than one DNA sequence encoding this CDR3. The CDR3: CASSLGRNTGELFF. DNA of the CDR3: TGTGCCAGCAGCTTAGGGCGGAACACCGGGGAGCTGTTTTTT. The rearrangement links TRBV7-3 to TRBJ2-2; D gene unclear. The CDR3 contains 14 residues. The V end lost 2 bases, the J end lost 1 base, and 5 bases lay between the germline ends. Germline V CDR1 and CDR2: SGHTA, FQGTGA.

This clone was seen a few times. The J gene is TRBJ1-1, the V gene TRBV18, with D possibly matching TRBD1 (6 bases). CDR1 is KGHSH and CDR2 is LQKENI in the germline V gene. The ends were cut back, 2 bases at V and 1 base at J, with 11 bases in the middle. CDR3 length: 15 amino acids. The CDR3 loop reads CASSPTIQGNTEAFF. CDR3 nucleotide sequence: TGTGCCAGCTCACCAACTATACAGGGGAACACTGAAGCTTTCTTT. The full variable domain, rest sourced from reference TRBV18 and TRBJ1-1, is NAGVMQNPRHLVRRRGQEARLRCSPMKGHSHVYWYRQLPEEGLKFMVYLQKENIIDESGMPKERFSAEFPKEGPSILRIQQVVRGDSAAYFCASSPTIQGNTEAFFGQGTRLTVV.

This clone was picked up a small number of times. V is TRBV4-3 and J is TRBJ2-2; D is tentatively TRBD1 or TRBD2 (5 bases each). Germline V gene lookup returns CDR1 LGHNA and CDR2 YSLEER. V shed 0 bases and J shed 1 base, with 9 bases lying between them. CDR3 length equals 16 residues. The CDR3 bases are TGCGCCAGCAGCCAAGATTTGGGGGTGAACACCGGGGAGCTGTTTTTT. This sequence encodes CASSQDLGVNTGELFF.

This sequence joins TRBV9 and TRBJ1-5; D is uncertain. Trimming shortened V by 0 bases and J by 3 bases, and 4 bases separated the two germline ends. The CDR3 contains 13 residues. Germline V gene data show CDR1 as SGDLS and CDR2 as YYNGEE. The CDR3 region is CASSVGFNQPQHF. CDR3 DNA: TGTGCCAGCAGCGTAGGATTCAATCAGCCCCAGCATTTT. Complete variable domain (other parts from reference TRBV9 and TRBJ1-5): DSGVTQTPKHLITATGQRVTLRCSPRSGDLSVYWYQQSLDQGLQFLIQYYNGEERAKGNILERFSAQQFPDLHSELNLSSLELGDSALYFCASSVGFNQPQHFGDGTRLSIL.

This rearrangement joins TRBV7-3 to TRBJ2-2; D is undetermined. The germline V gene has CDR1 SGHTA and CDR2 FQGTGA. The ends were cut back, 5 bases at V and 0 bases at J, with 13 bases in the middle. The CDR3 has 16 residues. The CDR3 region has the DNA TGTGCCAGCAGCCCCGCTTCGCGGACGAACACCGGGGAGCTGTTTTTT. The encoded protein is CASSPASRTNTGELFF.

The rearrangement uses TRBV30 and TRBJ1-5; D may be TRBD1 (6 bases). The CDR3 runs to 15 residues. Germline V gene sequence: CDR1 GTSNPN, CDR2 SVGIG (reference sequence). The V end lost 0 bases, the J end lost 4 bases, and 13 bases lay between the germline ends. CDR3 protein: CAWSVVGTGNQPQHF. In nucleotides, the CDR3 is TGTGCCTGGAGTGTAGTGGGAACAGGGAATCAGCCCCAGCATTTT.

The J gene is TRBJ2-6, the V gene TRBV5-1; D is undetermined. V was cut by 0 bases and J by 0 bases, with 4 bases left in between. CDR1 is SGHRS and CDR2 is YFSETQ in the germline V gene. The CDR3 sequence is 15 residues long. CDR3: CASSLGFSGANVLTF. The DNA for the CDR3 is TGCGCCAGCAGCTTGGGCTTCTCTGGGGCCAACGTCCTGACTTTC.

V usage is TRBV5-6 and J usage is TRBJ2-5; 9 bases are a match to TRBD2. The CDR3 is made up of 14 amino acids. Germline values: CDR1 SGHDT, CDR2 YYEEEE. V lost 5 bases, J lost 2 bases, and 4 bases stayed unmatched. The CDR3 DNA is TGTGCCAGCAGTTCGCTAGCGGGACAAGAGACCCAGTACTTC. It yields the protein CASSSLAGQETQYF.